A selection of T cell receptor beta chains follows, all from one sample in a study of regulatory T cells in long-lasting Graves disease. TCRdb reanalysed the multiplex PCR reads using MiXCR and keeps one entry per CDR3 protein. The data contain about 340,000 distinct CDR3 sequences, 15% to 20% of them singletons. Sample: peripheral blood mononuclear cells (PBMCs), taken when the disease was refractory, from a patient treated with antithyroid drugs. The source is a female donor with Graves disease. CDR3s include the opening cysteine and the closing phenylalanine or tryptophan. The order of the fields is CDR3 length, clone size, D gene, V gene, J gene, CDR3 protein, CDR3 DNA. The D gene is left open where the match is weak. Not every row has a clone size; where given, it reads once, few, many or a size class.

length: 15; size: -; D: TRBD2; V: TRBV7-9; J: TRBJ2-5; CDR3: CASSRLAGGIKTQYF; DNA: TGTGCCAGCAGCAGACTAGCGGGAGGAATCAAGACCCAGTACTTC
length: 14; size: many; D: TRBD1; V: TRBV6-2/TRBV6-3; J: TRBJ2-7; CDR3: CASSEGTGLYEQYF; DNA: TGTGCCAGCAGTGAAGGGACAGGGCTCTACGAGCAGTACTTC
length: 15; size: medium-sized; D: TRBD1; V: TRBV2; J: TRBJ2-4; CDR3: CASSVQGAGLNIQYF; DNA: TGTGCCAGCAGTGTACAGGGGGCGGGTTTAAACATTCAGTACTTC
length: 13; size: many; D: -; V: TRBV27; J: TRBJ1-5; CDR3: CASSLGVTAPQHF; DNA: TGTGCCAGCAGTTTGGGGGTGACGGCGCCCCAGCATTTT
length: 16; size: -; D: -; V: TRBV9; J: TRBJ1-2; CDR3: CASSARQVSGGGGYTF; DNA: TGTGCCAGCAGCGCCCGACAGGTCTCCGGGGGCGGCGGCTACACCTTC
length: 15; size: -; D: TRBD1; V: TRBV2; J: TRBJ2-7; CDR3: CASNPGTGSHYEQYF; DNA: TGTGCCAGCAACCCAGGGACAGGGTCCCATTACGAGCAGTACTTC
length: 17; size: -; D: -; V: TRBV4-3; J: TRBJ2-7; CDR3: CASSHKGPRDIAYEQYF; DNA: TGCGCCAGCAGCCATAAGGGGCCTAGGGACATAGCCTACGAGCAGTACTTC
length: 15; size: -; D: TRBD2; V: TRBV2; J: TRBJ2-3; CDR3: CASKGTSGITDTQYF; DNA: TGTGCCAGCAAAGGGACTAGCGGGATCACAGATACGCAGTATTTT
length: 14; size: -; D: -; V: TRBV4-2; J: TRBJ2-7; CDR3: CASSQEVGRAEQYF; DNA: TGTGCCAGCAGCCAAGAGGTAGGTCGGGCCGAGCAGTACTTC
length: 17; size: few; D: TRBD2; V: TRBV3-1; J: TRBJ2-2; CDR3: CASSPTGGRLARGELFF; DNA: TGTGCCAGCAGCCCCACCGGGGGTAGACTAGCACGGGGGGAGCTGTTTTTT
length: 17; size: many; D: -; V: TRBV12-5; J: TRBJ1-2; CDR3: CASGFPNRDPANYGYTF; DNA: TGTGCTAGTGGCTTCCCAAACCGGGACCCAGCTAACTATGGCTACACCTTC
length: 16; size: many; D: TRBD2; V: TRBV28; J: TRBJ2-2; CDR3: CASSGLAGGYAGELFF; DNA: TGTGCCAGCAGTGGTCTAGCGGGAGGGTATGCCGGGGAGCTGTTTTTT
length: 14; size: few; D: -; V: TRBV19; J: TRBJ2-5; CDR3: CASSIKPGQETQYF; DNA: TGTGCCAGTAGTATAAAGCCAGGCCAAGAGACCCAGTACTTC
length: 16; size: few; D: TRBD1; V: TRBV19; J: TRBJ1-1; CDR3: CASSKPGQGASAEAFF; DNA: TGTGCCAGTAGTAAACCGGGACAGGGGGCTTCAGCTGAAGCTTTCTTT
length: 16; size: -; D: TRBD1; V: TRBV11-2; J: TRBJ1-1; CDR3: CASSYLVGQGYTKAFF; DNA: TGTGCCAGCAGCTACCTAGTGGGACAGGGCTATACCAAAGCTTTCTTT
length: 17; size: many; D: -; V: TRBV6-5; J: TRBJ2-5; CDR3: CASSYGPTSLFPETQYF; DNA: TGTGCCAGCAGTTACGGCCCGACTAGTCTCTTTCCAGAGACCCAGTACTTC
length: 13; size: few; D: -; V: TRBV4-3; J: TRBJ2-1; CDR3: CASRMTKNNEQFF; DNA: TGCGCCAGCCGCATGACGAAAAACAATGAGCAGTTCTTC
length: 16; size: -; D: -; V: TRBV7-2; J: TRBJ1-1; CDR3: CASSLEGRLMNTEAFF; DNA: TGTGCCAGCAGCTTAGAGGGCAGGTTAATGAACACTGAAGCTTTCTTT
length: 15; size: many; D: -; V: TRBV14; J: TRBJ1-4; CDR3: CASSPDHLGVEKLFF; DNA: TGTGCCAGCAGCCCTGATCACCTGGGCGTCGAAAAACTGTTTTTT
length: 13; size: many; D: TRBD1; V: TRBV12-3/TRBV12-4; J: TRBJ1-6; CDR3: CASTGQQNSPLHF; DNA: TGTGCCAGCACGGGACAGCAGAATTCACCCCTCCACTTT
length: 13; size: few; D: -; V: TRBV5-1; J: TRBJ2-7; CDR3: CASSFQANYEQYF; DNA: TGCGCCAGCAGCTTCCAGGCGAACTACGAGCAGTACTTC
length: 12; size: few; D: -; V: TRBV29-1; J: TRBJ2-7; CDR3: CSAEDISYEQYF; DNA: TGCAGCGCCGAAGATATCTCCTACGAGCAGTACTTC
length: 15; size: many; D: TRBD1; V: TRBV7-9; J: TRBJ1-5; CDR3: CASSLGTGDNQPQHF; DNA: TGTGCCAGCAGCTTAGGGACAGGGGACAATCAGCCCCAGCATTTT
length: 16; size: -; D: TRBD2; V: TRBV7-2; J: TRBJ2-2; CDR3: CASSRTSGINTGELFF; DNA: TGTGCCAGCAGCCGGACTAGCGGGATAAACACCGGGGAGCTGTTTTTT
length: 14; size: -; D: TRBD1; V: TRBV30; J: TRBJ1-1; CDR3: CAWNTGQGNTETFF; DNA: TGTGCCTGGAATACCGGACAGGGGAACACTGAAACTTTCTTT
length: 15; size: many; D: TRBD2; V: TRBV28; J: TRBJ2-7; CDR3: CASSPTSGGSYEQYF; DNA: TGTGCCAGCAGTCCTACTAGCGGGGGCTCCTACGAGCAGTACTTC
length: 17; size: -; D: -; V: TRBV19; J: TRBJ1-6; CDR3: CASTMAGWSSYNSPLHF; DNA: TGTGCCAGTACCATGGCGGGTTGGAGCTCCTATAATTCACCCCTCCACTTT
length: 15; size: -; D: TRBD1; V: TRBV28; J: TRBJ2-7; CDR3: CASSLEDRGFHEQYF; DNA: TGTGCCAGCAGTTTAGAGGACAGGGGTTTCCACGAGCAGTACTTC
length: 15; size: few; D: TRBD1; V: TRBV18; J: TRBJ1-5; CDR3: CASSYDRGRDQPQHF; DNA: TGTGCCAGCTCCTATGACAGGGGGCGCGATCAGCCCCAGCATTTT
length: 15; size: -; D: TRBD1; V: TRBV7-3; J: TRBJ2-3; CDR3: CASSAGLGQSDTQYF; DNA: TGTGCCAGCAGCGCCGGACTGGGACAGTCAGATACGCAGTATTTT
length: 14; size: -; D: -; V: TRBV14; J: TRBJ1-4; CDR3: CASSQRGAHEKLFF; DNA: TGTGCCAGCAGCCAAAGGGGGGCTCATGAAAAACTGTTTTTT
length: 15; size: few; D: -; V: TRBV19; J: TRBJ1-2; CDR3: CASSMERKIWTGYTF; DNA: TGTGCCAGTAGTATGGAGAGAAAAATTTGGACTGGCTACACCTTC
length: 16; size: few; D: TRBD2; V: TRBV9; J: TRBJ2-5; CDR3: CASSTRTSGSRETQYF; DNA: TGTGCCAGCAGCACCCGGACTAGCGGGAGTCGTGAGACCCAGTACTTC
length: 14; size: -; D: -; V: TRBV6-5; J: TRBJ2-7; CDR3: CASSYSLGLYEQYF; DNA: TGTGCCAGCAGTTACTCCCTCGGATTGTACGAGCAGTACTTC
length: 16; size: -; D: TRBD2; V: TRBV12-3/TRBV12-4; J: TRBJ2-1; CDR3: CASNNEAGSPPHEQFF; DNA: TGTGCCAGCAATAATGAAGCGGGAAGTCCCCCCCATGAGCAGTTCTTC
length: 16; size: -; D: -; V: TRBV14; J: TRBJ1-4; CDR3: CASSQGPGNLFEKLFF; DNA: TGTGCCAGCAGCCAAGGTCCAGGGAACCTTTTTGAAAAACTGTTTTTT